This TCR beta chain was sequenced in a study of cytomegalovirus exposure and HLA in healthy donors. This PCR relied on a set of 60 Vbeta primers and 13 Jbeta primers. Sequenced by immunoSEQ multiplex PCR; TCRdb stores in-frame clones only, minus some. Of around 130,000 clones listed, 81% were seen once; the top ten hold almost 6%. Trimming stripped 5 bases from V and 5 bases from J, with 18 bases between. The germline CDR1 and CDR2 sequences are SGHVS and FQNEAQ. This CDR3 has 15 amino acids. The chain uses TRBV7-8 and TRBJ1-1; the D gene is possibly TRBD1 (6 bases). This clonotype originated in a woman aged 40 to 49 in good health and CMV-seropositive. The sample taken for sequencing was PBMCs. CDR3 in amino acids: CASSATGGPGTEAFF. The CDR3 DNA is TGTGCCAGCAGCGCGACAGGTGGTCCGGGGACTGAAGCTTTCTTT.